This T cell receptor beta chain was recovered during a study of human thymus T cells. Regarding the study as a whole: Related research found strongly overlapping thymic repertoires in unrelated individuals.

Comment on this clone: Its antigen remains unknown.

Germline-derived CDR1 and CDR2 are SGHNT and YYREEE (reference sequence). The CDR3 runs to 15 residues. Trimming stripped 4 bases from V and 9 bases from J, with 17 bases between. Profiling relied on immunoSEQ multiplex PCR, and the TCRdb table lists in-frame clones only, not all of them. The data show roughly 130,000 clones, around 94% seen once. Resections were taken during corrective heart surgery, and the thymus tissue came from these. The specimen was thymus tissue. The source of this sequence is a boy younger than two with a congenital heart defect but otherwise immunologically healthy. The chain employs TRBV5-4 and TRBJ1-6; no reliable D call. The CDR3 DNA is TGTGCCAGCAGCATGGACGCGGGAGTGTGTTCACCCCTCCACTTT. The encoded protein is CASSMDAGVCSPLHF.